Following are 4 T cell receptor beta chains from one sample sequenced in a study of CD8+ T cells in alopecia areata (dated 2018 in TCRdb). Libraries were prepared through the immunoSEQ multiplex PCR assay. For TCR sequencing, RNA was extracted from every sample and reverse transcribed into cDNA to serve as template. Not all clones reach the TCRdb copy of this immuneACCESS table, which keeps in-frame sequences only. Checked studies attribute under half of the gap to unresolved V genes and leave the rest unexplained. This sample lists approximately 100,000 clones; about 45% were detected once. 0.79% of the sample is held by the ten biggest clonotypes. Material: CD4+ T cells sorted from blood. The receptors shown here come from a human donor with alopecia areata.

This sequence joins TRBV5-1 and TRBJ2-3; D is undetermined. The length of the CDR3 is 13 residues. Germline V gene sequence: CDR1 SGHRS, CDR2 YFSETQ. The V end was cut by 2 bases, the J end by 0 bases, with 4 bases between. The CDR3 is CASSLTSTDTQYF. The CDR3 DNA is TGCGCCAGCAGCTTAACTAGCACAGATACGCAGTATTTT.

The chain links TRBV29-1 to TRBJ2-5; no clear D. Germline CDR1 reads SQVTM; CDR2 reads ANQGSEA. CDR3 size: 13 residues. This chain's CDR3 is CSGESLVGETQYF. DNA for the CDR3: TGCAGTGGAGAATCTTTGGTGGGAGAGACCCAGTACTTC.

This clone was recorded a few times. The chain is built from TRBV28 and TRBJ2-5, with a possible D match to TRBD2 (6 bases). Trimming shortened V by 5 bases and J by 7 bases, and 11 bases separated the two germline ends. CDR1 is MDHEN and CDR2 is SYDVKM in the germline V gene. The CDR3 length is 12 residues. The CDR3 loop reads CASSGNGGTQYF. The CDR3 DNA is TGTGCCAGCAGTGGCAACGGGGGGACCCAGTACTTC.

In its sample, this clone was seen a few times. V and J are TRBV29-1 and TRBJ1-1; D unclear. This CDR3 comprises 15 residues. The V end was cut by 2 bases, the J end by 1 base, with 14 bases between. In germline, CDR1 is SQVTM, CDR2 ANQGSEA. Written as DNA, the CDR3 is TGCAGCGTTGAAAATCCAGTACACAGGAACACTGAAGCTTTCTTT. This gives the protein CSVENPVHRNTEAFF.